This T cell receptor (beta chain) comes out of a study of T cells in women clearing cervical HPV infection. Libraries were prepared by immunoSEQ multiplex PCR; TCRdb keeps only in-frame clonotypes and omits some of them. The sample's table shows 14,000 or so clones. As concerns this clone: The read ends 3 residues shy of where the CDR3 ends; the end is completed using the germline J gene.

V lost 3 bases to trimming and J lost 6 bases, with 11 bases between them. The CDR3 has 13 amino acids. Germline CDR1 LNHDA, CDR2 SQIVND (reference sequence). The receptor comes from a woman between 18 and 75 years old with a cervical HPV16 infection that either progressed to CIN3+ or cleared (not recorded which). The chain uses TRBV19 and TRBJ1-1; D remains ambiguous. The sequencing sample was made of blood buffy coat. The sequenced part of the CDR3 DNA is TGTGCCAGTAGTATGAGGGCCCGAGCTGAA. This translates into CASSMRARAE. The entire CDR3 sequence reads CASSMRARAEAFF.